A selection of T cell receptor beta chains follows, all from one sample in a study of blood T cell repertoires in COVID-19. Here immunoSEQ multiplex PCR was the method, and the copy in TCRdb shows in-frame clones only, minus some. The table records approximately 320,000 clones, approximately 85% of them present only once. The sequencing sample was made of peripheral blood. The receptors stem from a human donor in a cohort sampled during active COVID-19. The CDR3 runs from the conserved cysteine through the conserved F or W. A clone size is listed for some rows: how often the clone was seen (once, few, many), or a class if it is expanded.

j_call	v_call	clone_size	cdr3_aa
TRBJ2-7	TRBV11-3	-	CASSLGRGHPSYEQYF
TRBJ1-1	TRBV25-1	-	CASTGQGWSTEAFF
TRBJ2-1	TRBV18	-	CASSPMAGGSYNEQFF
TRBJ2-7	TRBV12-5	-	CASGSPTSGGHEQYF
TRBJ1-5	TRBV27	-	CASSLRSGPQHF
TRBJ2-5	TRBV4-1	-	CASSQEGSGGIQETQYF
TRBJ2-7	TRBV11-2	-	CASSRRGGYEQYF
TRBJ2-1	TRBV7-8	few	CASSLRQGISDEQFF
TRBJ2-7	TRBV7-9	-	CASSKQGIYEQYF
TRBJ1-3	TRBV5-5	-	CASSFYPGTSSGNTIYF
TRBJ2-3	TRBV6-5	-	CASSYSSGRSTDTQYF
TRBJ1-1	TRBV5-6	many	CASSSQFNEGTEAFF
TRBJ2-1	TRBV9	-	CASSVESLNEQFF